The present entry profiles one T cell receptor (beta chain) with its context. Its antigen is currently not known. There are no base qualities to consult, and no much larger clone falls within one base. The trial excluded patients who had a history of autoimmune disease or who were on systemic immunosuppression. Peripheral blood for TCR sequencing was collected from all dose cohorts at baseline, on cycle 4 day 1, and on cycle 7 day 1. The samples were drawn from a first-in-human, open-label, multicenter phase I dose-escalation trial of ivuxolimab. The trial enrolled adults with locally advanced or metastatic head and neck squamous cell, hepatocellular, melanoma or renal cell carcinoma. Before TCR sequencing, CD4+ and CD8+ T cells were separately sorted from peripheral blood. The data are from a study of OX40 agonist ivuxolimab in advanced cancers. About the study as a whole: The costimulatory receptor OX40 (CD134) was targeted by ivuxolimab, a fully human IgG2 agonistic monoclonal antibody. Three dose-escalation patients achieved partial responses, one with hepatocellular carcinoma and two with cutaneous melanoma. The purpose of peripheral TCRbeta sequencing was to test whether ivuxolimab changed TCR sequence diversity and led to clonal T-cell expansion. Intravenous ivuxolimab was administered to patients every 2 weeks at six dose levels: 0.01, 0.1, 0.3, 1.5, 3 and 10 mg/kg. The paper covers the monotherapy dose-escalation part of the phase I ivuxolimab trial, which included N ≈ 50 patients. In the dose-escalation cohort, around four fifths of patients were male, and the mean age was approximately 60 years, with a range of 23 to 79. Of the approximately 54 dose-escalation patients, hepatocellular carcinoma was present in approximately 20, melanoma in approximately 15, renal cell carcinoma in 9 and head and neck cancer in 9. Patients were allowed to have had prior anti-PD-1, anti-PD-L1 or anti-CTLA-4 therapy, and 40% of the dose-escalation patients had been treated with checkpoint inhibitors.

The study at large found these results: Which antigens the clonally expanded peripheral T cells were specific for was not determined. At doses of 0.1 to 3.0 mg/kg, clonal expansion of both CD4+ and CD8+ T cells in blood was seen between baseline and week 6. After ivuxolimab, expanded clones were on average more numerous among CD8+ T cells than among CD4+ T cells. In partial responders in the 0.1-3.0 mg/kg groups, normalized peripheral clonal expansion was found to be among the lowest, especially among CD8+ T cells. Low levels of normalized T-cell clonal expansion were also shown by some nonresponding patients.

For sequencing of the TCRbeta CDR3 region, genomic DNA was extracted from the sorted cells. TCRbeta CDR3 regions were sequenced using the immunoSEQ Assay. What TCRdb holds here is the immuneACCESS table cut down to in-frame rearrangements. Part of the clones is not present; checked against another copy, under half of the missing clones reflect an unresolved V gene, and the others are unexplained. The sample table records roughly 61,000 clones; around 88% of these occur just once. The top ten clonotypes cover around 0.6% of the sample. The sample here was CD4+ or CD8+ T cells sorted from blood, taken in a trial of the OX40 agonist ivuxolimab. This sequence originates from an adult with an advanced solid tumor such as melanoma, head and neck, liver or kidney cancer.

The DNA is TGTGCCAGCAGCTTAAGGCGGGACAGGGTCTATGAGCAGTTCTTC. This yields the protein CASSLRRDRVYEQFF. The sequence is built from TRBV7-2 and TRBJ2-1, and 9 junctional nucleotides match TRBD1. The CDR3 contains 15 residues, cysteine and phenylalanine counted. Only the CDR3 DNA stays, 45 bases, in frame from base 1. Ends trimmed: V by 2 bases, J by 8 bases; bases unmatched to a gene: 7. CDR1 is given as SGHTA and CDR2 as FQGNSA, both from the germline V gene.